This TCR beta chain was found in a study of blood T cell repertoires in COVID-19. The CDR3 totals 15 residues. Looked up from germline, CDR1 is SGHNT and CDR2 is YENEEA. The V and J ends lost 5 bases and 0 bases, in that order; junction bases with no gene match: 3. Profiling relied on immunoSEQ multiplex PCR, and the TCRdb table lists in-frame clones only, not all of them. The table shows 40,000 to 45,000 clones, with more than 75% occurring only once. This sequence originates from a man aged 80 or over with acute or convalescent COVID-19. The chain has TRBV11-3 and TRBJ2-3, with TRBD1 identical over 9 bases. The sequenced material came from peripheral blood. CDR3 sequence (DNA): TGTGCCAGCAGCCAGGGACAGGGAAGCACAGATACGCAGTATTTT. It specifies CASSQGQGSTDTQYF.